The T cell receptor (beta chain) under discussion was sequenced for a study of blood T cell repertoires in COVID-19. For the study at large: Samples came from the United States, Italy and Spain, spanning acute and convalescent COVID-19.

Per the germline V gene, CDR1 is SGDLS and CDR2 is YYNGEE. The CDR3 length is 19 residues. The J segment lost 2 bases and the V segment lost 0 bases, leaving 12 bases of the junction unmatched. Sequenced by immunoSEQ multiplex PCR; TCRdb stores in-frame clones only, minus some. The table shows fewer than 400,000 clones, with about nine tenths occurring only once. J is TRBJ2-1 and V is TRBV9, with 9 positions matching TRBD2. This receptor was taken from a woman between 25 and 40 years old who had recovered from COVID-19. The sample taken for sequencing was PBMCs or T cells enriched from blood (not recorded which). CDR3 loop: CASSVEWSGLAGPYNEQFF. The CDR3 nucleotides are TGTGCCAGCAGCGTAGAGTGGTCAGGGCTAGCGGGACCCTACAATGAGCAGTTCTTC.